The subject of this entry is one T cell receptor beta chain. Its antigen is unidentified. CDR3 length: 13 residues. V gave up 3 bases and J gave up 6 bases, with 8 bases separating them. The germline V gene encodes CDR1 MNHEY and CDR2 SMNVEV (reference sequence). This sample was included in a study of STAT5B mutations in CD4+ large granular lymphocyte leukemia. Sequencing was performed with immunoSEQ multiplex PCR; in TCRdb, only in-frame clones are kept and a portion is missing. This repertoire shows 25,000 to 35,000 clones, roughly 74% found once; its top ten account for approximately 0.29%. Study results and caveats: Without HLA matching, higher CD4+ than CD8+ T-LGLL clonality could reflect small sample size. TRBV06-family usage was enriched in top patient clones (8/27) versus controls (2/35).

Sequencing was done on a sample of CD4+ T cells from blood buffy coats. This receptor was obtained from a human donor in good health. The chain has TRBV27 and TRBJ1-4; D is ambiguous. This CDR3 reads CASSFSGYEKLFF. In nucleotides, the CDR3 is TGTGCCAGCAGTTTTTCGGGTTATGAAAAACTGTTTTTT.